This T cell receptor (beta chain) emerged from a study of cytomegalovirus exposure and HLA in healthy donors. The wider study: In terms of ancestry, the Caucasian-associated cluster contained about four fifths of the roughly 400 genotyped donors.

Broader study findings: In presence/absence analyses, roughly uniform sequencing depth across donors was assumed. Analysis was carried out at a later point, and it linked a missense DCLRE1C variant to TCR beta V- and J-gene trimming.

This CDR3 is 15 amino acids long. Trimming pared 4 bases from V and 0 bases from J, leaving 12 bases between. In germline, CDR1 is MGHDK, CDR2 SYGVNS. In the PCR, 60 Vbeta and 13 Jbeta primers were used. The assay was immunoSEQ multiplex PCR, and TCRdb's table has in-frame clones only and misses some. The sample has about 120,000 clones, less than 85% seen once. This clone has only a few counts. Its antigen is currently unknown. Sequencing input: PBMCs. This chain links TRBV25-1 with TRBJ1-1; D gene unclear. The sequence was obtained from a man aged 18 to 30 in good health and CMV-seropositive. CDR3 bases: TGTGCCAGCAGTGGCCCGGGGTACATGAACACTGAAGCTTTCTTT. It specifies CASSGPGYMNTEAFF.